These 30 T cell receptor beta chains were sequenced from one sample in a study of molecular identifiers for immune sequencing clone quantification. TCRdb re-analysed the PCR reads in MiXCR, keeping a single row per CDR3 protein. This sample has approximately 680,000 distinct CDR3 sequences; about 25% occur once, and the top ten carry 0.6% to 0.9%. The sample comprised naive CD8+ T cells from blood, with Jurkat cell RNA spiked in. Indicated subset: FACS-sorted CD8+CD4-CCR7+CD45RA+ naive T cells. The receptor set was obtained from a human donor in good health. Some libraries in this study had Jurkat cell RNA spiked in.

This chain uses TRBV24-1 with TRBJ2-3; D possibly corresponds to TRBD1 (6 bases). The germline V and J ends were trimmed by 3 bases and 2 bases, with 11 bases remaining between them. CDR1 and CDR2 from the germline V gene are KGHDR and SFDVKD. The CDR3 covers 15 residues. The CDR3 nucleotides are TGTGCCACCAGTGATGGACAGTTTACCACAGATACGCAGTATTTT. Protein sequence: CATSDGQFTTDTQYF.

A note on this clonotype: This clone may be a read error of a much larger clone one base away. V usage is TRBV29-1 and J usage is TRBJ2-7, with 7 bases aligning to TRBD2. The CDR3 runs to 13 residues. The V and J ends lost 4 bases and 1 base, in that order; junction bases with no gene match: 4. Germline V gene sequence: CDR1 SQVTM, CDR2 ANQGSEA. The CDR3: CSVGTRGSYEQYF. CDR3 DNA: TGCAGCGTTGGGACTAGGGGTTCCTACGAGCAGTACTTC.

A remark on this clonotype: Since a much larger clone is just one base distant, this may be a read error. The gene calls are TRBV30 and TRBJ1-1, with 9 bases fitting TRBD1. The CDR3 spans 14 residues. Per germline, CDR1 GTSNPN and CDR2 SVGIG (reference sequence). After removal of 5 bases from V and 4 bases from J, the junction contained 8 bases not matched to a gene. CDR3 bases: TGTGCCTGGGTAACAGGGGGCTTTGGCACTGAAGCTTTCTTT. The encoded protein is CAWVTGGFGTEAFF. The full variable domain, in which reference TRBV30 and TRBJ1-1 provide the parts outside the CDR3, is SQTIHQWPATLVQPVGSPLSLECTVEGTSNPNLYWYRQAAGRGLQLLFYSVGIGQISSEVPQNLSASRPQDRQFILSSKKLLLSDSGFYLCAWVTGGFGTEAFFGQGTRLTVV.

The rearrangement uses TRBV5-3 and TRBJ2-5; possibly TRBD2 for D (7 bases). TRBV5-3 is treated as an ORF (open reading frame) with a function not yet certain. V was clipped by 8 bases and J by 5 bases, with 16 bases between them. CDR3 length: 13 residues. CDR3 region: CASTGGGGETQYF. CDR3 bases: TGTGCCAGCACAGGAGGGGGGGGGGAGACCCAGTACTTC.

This clonotype was seen only a few times. The chain has TRBV12-3 or TRBV12-4 and TRBJ2-7, with 7 bases fitting TRBD1. The CDR3 is 15 residues long. Trimming removed 6 bases from V and 2 bases from J; junction bases left unmatched: 10. The CDR3 coding sequence is TGTGCCAGCAGCCCCGGGACAGTAAAACCCTACGAGCAGTACTTC. Translated: CASSPGTVKPYEQYF.

With respect to this clonotype: At one of its ends the junction is not consistent with the germline gene, which may arise from a read error. The rearrangement links TRBV10-2 to TRBJ1-6, with D perhaps matching TRBD1 (5 bases). The CDR3 is 14 residues long. Germline V gives CDR1 WSHSY, CDR2 SAAADI. CDR3 DNA sequence: TGCGTCAGCAGTGAGGGGTACTATAATTCACCCCTCCACTTT. The encoded protein is CVSSEGYYNSPLHF.

The rearrangement links TRBV10-3 to TRBJ2-1, with D tentatively TRBD2 (6 bases). Germline V gene data show CDR1 as ENHRY and CDR2 as SYGVKD. The CDR3 extends over 16 amino acids. Trimming stripped 3 bases from V and 5 bases from J, with 17 bases between. The chain's CDR3 is CAISEPMAGRDNEQFF. The CDR3 DNA follows: TGTGCCATCAGTGAACCGATGGCGGGACGCGACAATGAGCAGTTCTTC.

There are many counts of this clonotype. The J gene is TRBJ2-2, the V gene TRBV29-1, with a possible D match to TRBD1 (6 bases). V was trimmed by 3 bases and J by 1 base, leaving 12 bases between them. CDR3 length: 15 residues. CDR1 and CDR2 (germline): SQVTM, ANQGSEA. The CDR3 loop is CSVEGGQRNTGELFF. The CDR3 nucleotides are TGCAGCGTTGAGGGCGGACAGAGGAACACCGGGGAGCTGTTTTTT.

In this sample, this clonotype turned up a few times. The chain employs TRBV27 and TRBJ2-7, with D uncertain. Germline values: CDR1 MNHEY, CDR2 SMNVEV (reference sequence). V was trimmed by 5 bases and J by 5 bases, leaving 25 bases between them. This CDR3 comprises 17 residues. Here the CDR3 reads CASSRITPQGPLNEQYF. The CDR3 nucleotides are TGTGCCAGCAGTCGAATCACCCCCCAAGGCCCGTTGAACGAGCAGTACTTC.

Comments on this clonotype: Given a much more abundant clone one base away, this may be a read error. The chain is built from TRBV7-6 and TRBJ2-7; the match to TRBD2 covers 7 bases. CDR3 length: 14 residues. Germline V gene sequence: CDR1 SGHVS, CDR2 FNYEAQ. The CDR3 loop reads CASTPGSGDYGQYF. CDR3 in DNA: TGTGCCAGCACCCCAGGGTCGGGGGACTACGGGCAGTACTTC.

The chain has TRBV7-9 and TRBJ2-7, with 11 positions matching TRBD2. The J segment lost 1 base and the V segment lost 5 bases, leaving 13 bases of the junction unmatched. Germline V gene data show CDR1 as SEHNR and CDR2 as FQNEAQ (reference sequence). The CDR3 length is 18 residues. CDR3 region: CASSTPGTSGPGSYEQYF. The CDR3 region has the DNA TGTGCCAGCAGCACCCCCGGGACTAGCGGCCCTGGATCCTACGAGCAGTACTTC.

Ten or more counts support this clonotype. J is TRBJ1-1 and V is TRBV7-2, with 8 bases matching TRBD1. The CDR3 runs 14 residues. Germline V gene lookup returns CDR1 SGHTA and CDR2 FQGNSA. With 1 base clipped from V and 5 bases from J, the junction kept 3 bases outside the gene matches. In nucleotides, the CDR3 is TGTGCCAGCAGCTTAGGCAGGGGGCCAACTGAAGCTTTCTTT. Protein product: CASSLGRGPTEAFF.

This clonotype came up many times. The J gene is TRBJ2-3, the V gene TRBV12-3 or TRBV12-4, with TRBD1 as a possible D gene (6 bases). V dropped 5 bases and J dropped 4 bases, with 7 bases sitting between them. The CDR3 consists of 12 residues. CDR3 sequence (DNA): TGTGCCAGCAGTGGACAGCCAGATACGCAGTATTTT. Translation gives CASSGQPDTQYF.

The sample holds a few counts of this clonotype. The gene calls are TRBV27 and TRBJ2-3, with TRBD2 identical over 9 bases. V was pared by 5 bases and J by 1 base, with 4 bases of the junction left unmatched. CDR3 length: 15 residues. The germline V gene has CDR1 MNHEY and CDR2 SMNVEV (reference sequence). The CDR3 protein is CASSIRTSGTDTQYF. As DNA, the CDR3 is TGTGCCAGCAGTATCCGGACTAGCGGCACAGATACGCAGTATTTT.

There are many counts of this clonotype. This chain uses TRBV6-2 or TRBV6-3 with TRBJ1-2; D is uncertain. The CDR3 totals 12 residues. In germline, CDR1 is MNHEY, CDR2 SVGEGT. V was pared by 0 bases and J by 9 bases, with 8 bases between. In DNA, the CDR3 is TGTGCCAGCAGTTACTCTAAGAGGAGCTACACCTTC. Its translation: CASSYSKRSYTF.

A note on this clonotype: A much larger clone differs by one base, so this may be a read error. The rearrangement joins TRBV5-3 to TRBJ2-5, with D possibly TRBD2 on 6 matching bases. TRBV5-3 carries the ORF label, with uncertain function. The length of the CDR3 is 14 residues. CDR3 nucleotide sequence: TGTGCCAGCAGCTCCCCGGGACTTCAAGAGACCCAGCACTTC. Translating it yields CASSSPGLQETQHF.

Only a few counts were recorded for this clonotype. The chain links TRBV5-1 to TRBJ2-1, with TRBD1 matching over 8 bases. V lost 0 bases, J lost 7 bases, and 6 bases stayed unmatched. This CDR3 region has 15 residues. The V gene's germline CDR1 is SGHRS and CDR2 YFSETQ. The CDR3 region is CASSLAWTGLNEQFF. The CDR3 coding sequence is TGCGCCAGCAGCTTGGCCTGGACAGGGTTGAATGAGCAGTTCTTC.

The chain has TRBV5-3 and TRBJ2-1; tentatively, D is TRBD1 (5 bases). TRBV5-3 is classed as an ORF, of uncertain function. V lost 8 bases to trimming and J lost 3 bases, with 18 bases between them. The CDR3 is 15 amino acids. CDR3 in amino acids: CASTRMLGDYNEQFF. As DNA, the CDR3 is TGTGCCAGCACCCGAATGTTAGGGGACTACAATGAGCAGTTCTTC.

There are a few counts of this clonotype. The genes are TRBV9 and TRBJ2-7; D may be TRBD2 (5 bases). This CDR3 contains 16 residues. Per germline, CDR1 SGDLS and CDR2 YYNGEE. Trimming shortened V by 0 bases and J by 0 bases, and 13 bases separated the two germline ends. The CDR3 DNA reads as TGTGCCAGCAGCGTAGAGGGTAGCGTGAGCTCCTACGAGCAGTACTTC. This codes for CASSVEGSVSSYEQYF.

Regarding this clonotype: A clone one base away is much larger, so this may be a read error. The DNA of the CDR3 is TGTGCCAGCAGCCCCGACAGTGGCTGTGGCTACACCTTC. As protein: CASSPDSGCGYTF. The chain has TRBV5-4 and TRBJ1-2; D perhaps matches TRBD1 (5 bases). The germline V and J ends were trimmed by 4 bases and 7 bases, with 14 bases remaining between them. This CDR3 region has 13 residues. CDR1 and CDR2 (germline): SGHNT, YYREEE (reference sequence).

With respect to this clonotype: The junction does not match germline at one end; this may be a read error. The rearrangement joins TRBV4-3 to TRBJ1-5; 7 bases map to TRBD1. In germline, CDR1 is LGHNA, CDR2 YSLEER. The CDR3 consists of 18 residues. CDR3 loop: CATSRDWDRYYSNQPQHF. CDR3 nucleotides: TGCGCCACCAGCCGAGATTGGGACAGATACTATAGCAATCAGCCCCAGCATTTT.

This clonotype has a handful of counts. The chain uses TRBV6-2 or TRBV6-3 and TRBJ1-5; D perhaps matches TRBD1 (5 bases). Germline V gives CDR1 MNHEY, CDR2 SVGEGT. Trimming shortened V by 6 bases and J by 5 bases, and 20 bases separated the two germline ends. The CDR3 loop spans 16 amino acids. The CDR3 bases are TGTGCCAGCAGAAAACCCGACAGTCTGACTTATCAGCCCCAGCATTTT. As protein: CASRKPDSLTYQPQHF.

The sample holds many counts of this clonotype. The rearrangement joins TRBV7-9 to TRBJ2-7, with no clear D. The CDR3 loop spans 11 amino acids. Germline CDR1 and CDR2: SEHNR and FQNEAQ (reference sequence). The V gene lost 5 bases and the J gene lost 2 bases, with 4 bases spanning the gap. In nucleotides, the CDR3 is TGTGCCAGCAGCCACGCCTACGAGCAGTACTTC. Its translation: CASSHAYEQYF.

This clonotype was recorded at least ten times. The V gene is TRBV5-1, the J gene TRBJ2-3; maybe TRBD2 (5 bases). Germline V CDR1 and CDR2: SGHRS, YFSETQ. The CDR3 runs 13 residues. V gave up 7 bases and J gave up 1 base, with 10 bases separating them. For the CDR3, the DNA is TGCGCCAGCCTAGCAATCGGCACAGATACGCAGTATTTT. It yields the protein CASLAIGTDTQYF.

This clonotype was found many times. The J gene is TRBJ2-3, the V gene TRBV5-5; D is undetermined. The V and J ends lost 7 bases and 6 bases respectively, with 12 bases between them. The germline CDR1 and CDR2 sequences are SGHKS and YYEKEE (reference sequence). The CDR3 totals 12 residues. In DNA form, the CDR3 reads TGTGCCAGCCTCCAATCCTCGGATACGCAGTATTTT. Residues: CASLQSSDTQYF. Supplemented by reference TRBV5-5 and TRBJ2-3, the full variable domain reads DAGVTQSPTHLIKTRGQQVTLRCSPISGHKSVSWYQQVLGQGPQFIFQYYEKEERGRGNFPDRFSARQFPNYSSELNVNALLLGDSALYLCASLQSSDTQYFGPGTRLTVL.

This clonotype was seen a handful of times. J is TRBJ2-3 and V is TRBV13; D ambiguous. CDR3 length: 15 amino acids. V lost 2 bases and J lost 2, with 11 bases in between. Germline lookup yields CDR1 PRHDT and CDR2 FYEKMQ (reference sequence). CDR3 sequence reads: CASSLLGGNTDTQYF. In DNA form, the CDR3 reads TGTGCCAGCAGCTTACTTGGCGGTAACACAGATACGCAGTATTTT.

This clonotype was observed a few times. The J gene is TRBJ2-7, the V gene TRBV28, with TRBD2 matching over 7 bases. V lost 6 bases, J lost 7 bases, and 9 bases stayed unmatched. CDR1 and CDR2 from the germline V gene are MDHEN and SYDVKM. CDR3 size: 13 residues. The CDR3 is CASRTAGTGEQYF. The CDR3 bases are TGTGCCAGCAGGACAGCGGGGACGGGGGAGCAGTACTTC.

Note on this clonotype: It may be a read error: a sequence one base away is much more abundant. This sequence joins TRBV11-3 and TRBJ2-7; D uncertain. The V gene's germline CDR1 is SGHNT and CDR2 YENEEA. CDR3 length: 14 amino acids. The CDR3 DNA reads TGTGACAGCAGCTTAGAAGGAGACTCCTACGAGCAGTACTTC. Translating gives CDSSLEGDSYEQYF.

This clonotype was counted ten times or more. The chain employs TRBV24-1 and TRBJ2-2, with 8 positions matching TRBD2. V was clipped by 1 base and J by 1 base; unmatched bases: 1. This CDR3 is built from 16 residues. In germline, CDR1 is KGHDR, CDR2 SFDVKD. DNA of the CDR3: TGTGCCACCAGTGATTTAACTAGCGGGAACACCGGGGAGCTGTTTTTT. This translates into CATSDLTSGNTGELFF.

This clonotype was detected ten times or more. V usage is TRBV20-1 and J usage is TRBJ1-1; D unclear. The V end lost 0 bases, the J end lost 0 bases, and 11 bases lay between the germline ends. The CDR3 is made up of 15 amino acids. Germline lookup yields CDR1 DFQATT and CDR2 SNEGSKA (reference sequence). CDR3 DNA: TGCAGTGCTAGAGATCTGGCAGGCATGAACACTGAAGCTTTCTTT. It translates to CSARDLAGMNTEAFF.